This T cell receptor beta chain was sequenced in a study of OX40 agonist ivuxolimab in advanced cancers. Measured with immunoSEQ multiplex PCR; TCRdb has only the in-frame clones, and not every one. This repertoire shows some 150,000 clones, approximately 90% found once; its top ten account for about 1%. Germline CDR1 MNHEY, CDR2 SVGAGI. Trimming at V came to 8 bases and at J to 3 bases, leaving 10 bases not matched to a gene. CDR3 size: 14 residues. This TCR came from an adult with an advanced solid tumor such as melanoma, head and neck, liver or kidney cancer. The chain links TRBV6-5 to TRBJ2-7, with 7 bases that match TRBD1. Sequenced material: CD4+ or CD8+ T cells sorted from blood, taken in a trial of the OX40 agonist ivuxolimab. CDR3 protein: CASGYGDRDYEQYF. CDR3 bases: TGTGCCAGCGGGTACGGTGACAGGGACTACGAGCAGTACTTC.